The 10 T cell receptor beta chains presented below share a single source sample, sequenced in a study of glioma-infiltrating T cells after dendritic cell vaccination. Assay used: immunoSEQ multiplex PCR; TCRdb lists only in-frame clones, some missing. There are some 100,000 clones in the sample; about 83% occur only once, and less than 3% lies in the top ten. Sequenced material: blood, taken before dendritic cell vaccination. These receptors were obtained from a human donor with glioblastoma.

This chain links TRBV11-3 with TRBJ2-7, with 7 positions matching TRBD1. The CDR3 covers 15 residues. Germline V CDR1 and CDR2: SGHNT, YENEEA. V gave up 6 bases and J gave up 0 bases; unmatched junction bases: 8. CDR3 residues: CASSRPGQFSYEQYF. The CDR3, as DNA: TGTGCCAGCAGTCGGCCGGGACAGTTCTCCTACGAGCAGTACTTC. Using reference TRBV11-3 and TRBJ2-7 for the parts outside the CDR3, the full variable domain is EAGVVQSPRYKIIEKKQPVAFWCNPISGHNTLYWYLQNLGQGPELLIRYENEEAVDDSQLPKDRFSAERLKGVDSTLKIQPAELGDSAVYLCASSRPGQFSYEQYFGPGTRLTVT.

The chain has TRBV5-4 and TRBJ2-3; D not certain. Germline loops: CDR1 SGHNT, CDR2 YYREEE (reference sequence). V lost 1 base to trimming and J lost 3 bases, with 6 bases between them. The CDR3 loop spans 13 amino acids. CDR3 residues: CASSLRLTDTQYF. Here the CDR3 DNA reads TGTGCCAGCAGCTTGCGTTTGACAGATACGCAGTATTTT.

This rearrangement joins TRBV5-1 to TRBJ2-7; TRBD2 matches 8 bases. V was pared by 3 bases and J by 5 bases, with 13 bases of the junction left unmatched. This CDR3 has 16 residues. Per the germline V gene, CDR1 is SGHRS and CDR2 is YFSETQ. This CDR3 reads CASSYYSGTSPNEQYF. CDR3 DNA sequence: TGCGCCAGCAGCTACTACTCCGGGACTAGTCCGAACGAGCAGTACTTC.

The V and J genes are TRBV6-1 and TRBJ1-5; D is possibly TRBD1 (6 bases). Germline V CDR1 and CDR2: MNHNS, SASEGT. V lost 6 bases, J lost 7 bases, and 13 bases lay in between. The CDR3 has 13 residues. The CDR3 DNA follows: TGTGCCAGCAGCCACAGGGAGGGCCAGCCCCAGCATTTT. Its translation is CASSHREGQPQHF.

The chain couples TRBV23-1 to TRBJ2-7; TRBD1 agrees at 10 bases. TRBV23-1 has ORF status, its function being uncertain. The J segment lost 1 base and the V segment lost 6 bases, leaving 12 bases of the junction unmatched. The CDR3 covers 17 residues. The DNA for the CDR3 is TGCGCCAGCAGCCCAACAGCGGGACAGGGGTTATCCTACGAGCAGTACTTC. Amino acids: CASSPTAGQGLSYEQYF.

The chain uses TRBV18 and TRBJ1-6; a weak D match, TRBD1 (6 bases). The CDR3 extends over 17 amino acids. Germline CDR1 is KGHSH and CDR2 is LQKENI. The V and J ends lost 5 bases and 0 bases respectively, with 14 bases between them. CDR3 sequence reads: CASSGGQMSSYNSPLHF. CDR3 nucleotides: TGTGCCAGCTCAGGCGGACAGATGAGCTCCTATAATTCACCCCTCCACTTT.

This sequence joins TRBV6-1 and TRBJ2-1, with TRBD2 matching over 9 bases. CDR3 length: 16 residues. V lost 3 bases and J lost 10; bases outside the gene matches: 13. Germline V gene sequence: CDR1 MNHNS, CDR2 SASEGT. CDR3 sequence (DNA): TGTGCCAGCAGTGACTGGGCGGTAGCGGGAGTCAAAGAGCAGTTCTTC. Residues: CASSDWAVAGVKEQFF.

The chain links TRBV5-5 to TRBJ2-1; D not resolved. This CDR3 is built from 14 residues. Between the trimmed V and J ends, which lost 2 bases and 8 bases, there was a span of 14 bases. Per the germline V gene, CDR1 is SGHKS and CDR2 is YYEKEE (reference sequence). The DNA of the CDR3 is TGTGCCAGCAGCTTAAGTCCGTATCGGGATGAGCAGTTCTTC. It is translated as CASSLSPYRDEQFF.

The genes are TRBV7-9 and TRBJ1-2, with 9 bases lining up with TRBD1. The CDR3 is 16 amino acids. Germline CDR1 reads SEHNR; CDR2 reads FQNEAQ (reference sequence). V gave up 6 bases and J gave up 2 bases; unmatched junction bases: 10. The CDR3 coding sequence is TGTGCCAGCAGACCCAGTGGACAGGGGCTGAACTATGGCTACACCTTC. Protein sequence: CASRPSGQGLNYGYTF.

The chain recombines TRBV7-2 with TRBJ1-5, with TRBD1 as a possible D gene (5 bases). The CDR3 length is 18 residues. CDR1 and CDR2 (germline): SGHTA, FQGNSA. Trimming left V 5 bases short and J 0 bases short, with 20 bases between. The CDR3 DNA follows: TGTGCCAGCAGCCAAGGCGGGAGAGGGGTTTATAGCAATCAGCCCCAGCATTTT. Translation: CASSQGGRGVYSNQPQHF.